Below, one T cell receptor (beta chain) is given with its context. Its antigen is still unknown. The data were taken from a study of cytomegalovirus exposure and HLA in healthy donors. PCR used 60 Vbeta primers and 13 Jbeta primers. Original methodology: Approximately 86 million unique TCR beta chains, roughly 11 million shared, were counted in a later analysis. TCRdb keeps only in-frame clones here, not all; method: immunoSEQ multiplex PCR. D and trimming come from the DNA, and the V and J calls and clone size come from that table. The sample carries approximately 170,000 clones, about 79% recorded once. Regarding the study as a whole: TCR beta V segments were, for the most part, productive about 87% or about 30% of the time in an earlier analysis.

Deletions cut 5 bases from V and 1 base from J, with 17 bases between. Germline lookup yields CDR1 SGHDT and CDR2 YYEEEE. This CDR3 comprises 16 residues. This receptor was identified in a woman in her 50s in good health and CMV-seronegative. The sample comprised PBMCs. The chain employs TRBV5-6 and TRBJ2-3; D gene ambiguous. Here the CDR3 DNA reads TGTGCCAGCAGTTACCGGGTCCACGGAGGCACAGATACGCAGTATTTT. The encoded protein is CASSYRVHGGTDTQYF. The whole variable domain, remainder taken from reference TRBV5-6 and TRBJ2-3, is DAGVTQSPTHLIKTRGQQVTLRCSPKSGHDTVSWYQQALGQGPQFIFQYYEEEERQRGNFPDRFSGHQFPNYSSELNVNALLLGDSALYLCASSYRVHGGTDTQYFGPGTRLTVL.